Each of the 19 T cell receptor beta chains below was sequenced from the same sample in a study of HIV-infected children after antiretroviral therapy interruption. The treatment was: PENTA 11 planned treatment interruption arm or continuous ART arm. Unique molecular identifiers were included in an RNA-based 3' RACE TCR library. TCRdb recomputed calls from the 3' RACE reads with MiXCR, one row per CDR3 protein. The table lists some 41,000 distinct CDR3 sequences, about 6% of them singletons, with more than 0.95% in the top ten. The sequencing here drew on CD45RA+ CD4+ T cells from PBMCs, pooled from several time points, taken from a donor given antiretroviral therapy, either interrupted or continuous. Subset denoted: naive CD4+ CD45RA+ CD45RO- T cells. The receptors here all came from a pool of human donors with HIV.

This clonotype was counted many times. The CDR3 spells CASSRTGNTGELFF. CDR3 bases: TGCGCCAGCAGCCGGACAGGGAACACCGGGGAGCTGTTTTTT. The chain recombines TRBV4-3 with TRBJ2-2, with 7 bases fitting TRBD1. Germline V gene sequence: CDR1 LGHNA, CDR2 YSLEER. The CDR3 totals 14 residues. After removal of 4 bases from V and 1 base from J, the junction contained 0 bases not matched to a gene.

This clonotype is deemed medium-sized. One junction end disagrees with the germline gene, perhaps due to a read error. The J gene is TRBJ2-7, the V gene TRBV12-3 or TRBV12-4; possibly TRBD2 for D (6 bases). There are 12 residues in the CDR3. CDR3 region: CASRDWGDEQYF. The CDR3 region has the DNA TGTGCAAGCAGGGACTGGGGGGATGAACAGTACTTC.

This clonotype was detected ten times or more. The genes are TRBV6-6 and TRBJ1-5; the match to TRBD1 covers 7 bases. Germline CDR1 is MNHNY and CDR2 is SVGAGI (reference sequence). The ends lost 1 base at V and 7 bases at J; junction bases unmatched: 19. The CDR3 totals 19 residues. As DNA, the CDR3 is TGTGCCAGCAGTTACTTAATTCTTCGGTGGCAGGGGGTAGGCCAGCCCCAGCATTTT. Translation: CASSYLILRWQGVGQPQHF.

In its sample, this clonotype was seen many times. CDR3 bases: TGTGCCAGCAGCCGGGACACCGGGGAGCTGTTTTTT. It is translated as CASSRDTGELFF. V gene TRBV7-2 combines with J gene TRBJ2-2; D unclear. The CDR3 is 12 amino acids. Germline V gene lookup returns CDR1 SGHTA and CDR2 FQGNSA. V lost 5 bases and J 3 bases, leaving 4 bases between the germline ends.

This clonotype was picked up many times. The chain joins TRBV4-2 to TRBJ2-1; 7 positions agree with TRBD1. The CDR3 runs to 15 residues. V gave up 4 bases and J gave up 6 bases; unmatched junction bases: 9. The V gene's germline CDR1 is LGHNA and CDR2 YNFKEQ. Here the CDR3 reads CASSPAGTVINEQFF. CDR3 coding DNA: TGTGCCAGCAGCCCAGCCGGGACAGTTATCAATGAGCAGTTCTTC.

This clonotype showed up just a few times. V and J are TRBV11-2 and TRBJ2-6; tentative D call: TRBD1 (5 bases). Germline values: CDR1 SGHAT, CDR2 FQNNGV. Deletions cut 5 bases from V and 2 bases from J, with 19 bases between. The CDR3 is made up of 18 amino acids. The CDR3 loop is CASSPIPWGGTGANVLTF. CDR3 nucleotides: TGTGCCAGCAGCCCGATCCCTTGGGGCGGAACTGGGGCCAACGTCCTGACTTTC.

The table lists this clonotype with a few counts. The CDR3 DNA sequence: TGTGCCAGCAAGAAGACAGGGACTGGAAACACCATATATTTT. This encodes CASKKTGTGNTIYF. The V call is TRBV6-1, the J call TRBJ1-3, with 7 bases aligning to TRBD1. The CDR3 covers 14 residues. Germline-derived CDR1 and CDR2 are MNHNS and SASEGT. The trim removed 7 bases at V and 2 bases at J, leaving 5 bases unmatched.

The CDR3 DNA is TGCGCCAGCAGCTTGGCCGGCCTAGCGGGCGGAATAGCCTACGAGCAGTACTTC. It translates to CASSLAGLAGGIAYEQYF. V and J are TRBV5-1 and TRBJ2-7, with TRBD2 matching over 8 bases. The CDR3 length is 18 residues. J was trimmed by 2 bases and V by 0 bases; bases with no gene match: 13. Germline V gives CDR1 SGHRS, CDR2 YFSETQ.

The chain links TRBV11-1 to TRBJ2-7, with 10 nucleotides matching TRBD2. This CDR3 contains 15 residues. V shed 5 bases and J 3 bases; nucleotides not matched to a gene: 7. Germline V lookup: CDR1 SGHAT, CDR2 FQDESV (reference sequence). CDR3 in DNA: TGTGCCAGCAGCCGCGGACTAGCGGCCCGCTACGAGCAGTACTTC. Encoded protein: CASSRGLAARYEQYF.

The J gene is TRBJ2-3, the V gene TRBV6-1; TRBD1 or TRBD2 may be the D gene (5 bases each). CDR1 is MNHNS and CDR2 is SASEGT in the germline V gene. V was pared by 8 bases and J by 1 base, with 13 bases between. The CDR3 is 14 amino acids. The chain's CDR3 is CASRRVGGTDTQYF. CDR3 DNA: TGTGCCAGCCGACGGGTGGGGGGCACAGATACGCAGTATTTT.

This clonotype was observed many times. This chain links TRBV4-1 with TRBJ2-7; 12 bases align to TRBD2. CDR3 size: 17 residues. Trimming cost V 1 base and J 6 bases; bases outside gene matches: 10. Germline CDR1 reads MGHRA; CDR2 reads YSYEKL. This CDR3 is CASSQGTSGILLREQYF. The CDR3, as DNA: TGCGCCAGCAGCCAAGGGACTAGCGGGATTTTACTTCGCGAGCAGTACTTC.

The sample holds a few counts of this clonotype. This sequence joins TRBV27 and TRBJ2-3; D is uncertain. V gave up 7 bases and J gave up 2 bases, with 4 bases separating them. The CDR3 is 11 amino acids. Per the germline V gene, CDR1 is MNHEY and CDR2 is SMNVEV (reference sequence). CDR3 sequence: CASNITDTQYF. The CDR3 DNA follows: TGTGCCAGCAACATCACAGATACGCAGTATTTT.

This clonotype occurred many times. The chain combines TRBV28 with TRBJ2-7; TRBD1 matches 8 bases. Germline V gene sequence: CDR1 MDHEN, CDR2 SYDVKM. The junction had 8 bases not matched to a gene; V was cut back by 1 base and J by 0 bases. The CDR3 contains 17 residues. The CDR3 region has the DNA TGTGCCAGCAGTTTATTGGTTTCGGACAGGGTCTCCTACGAGCAGTACTTC. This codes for CASSLLVSDRVSYEQYF.

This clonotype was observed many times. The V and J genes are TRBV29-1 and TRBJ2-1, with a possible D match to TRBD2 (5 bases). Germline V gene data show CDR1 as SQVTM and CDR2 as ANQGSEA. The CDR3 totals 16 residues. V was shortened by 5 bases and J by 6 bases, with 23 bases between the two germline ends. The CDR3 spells CSVTNLRLRGSNEQFF. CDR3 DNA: TGCAGCGTTACGAACCTGCGTTTACGGGGTTCCAATGAGCAGTTCTTC.

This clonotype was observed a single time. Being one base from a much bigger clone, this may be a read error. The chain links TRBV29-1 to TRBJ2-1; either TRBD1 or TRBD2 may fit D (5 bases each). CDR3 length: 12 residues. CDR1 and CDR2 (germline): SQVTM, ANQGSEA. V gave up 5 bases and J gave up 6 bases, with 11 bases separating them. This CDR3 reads CSVRRGGNEQFF. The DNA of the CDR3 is TGCAGCGTTAGACGGGGCGGCAATGAGCAGTTCTTC.

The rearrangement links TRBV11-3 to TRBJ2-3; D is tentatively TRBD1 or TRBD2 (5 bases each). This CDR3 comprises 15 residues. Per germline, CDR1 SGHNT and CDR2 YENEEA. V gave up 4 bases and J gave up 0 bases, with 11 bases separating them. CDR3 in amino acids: CASSSGTYSTDTQYF. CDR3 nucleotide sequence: TGTGCCAGCAGCTCCGGGACCTATAGCACAGATACGCAGTATTTT.

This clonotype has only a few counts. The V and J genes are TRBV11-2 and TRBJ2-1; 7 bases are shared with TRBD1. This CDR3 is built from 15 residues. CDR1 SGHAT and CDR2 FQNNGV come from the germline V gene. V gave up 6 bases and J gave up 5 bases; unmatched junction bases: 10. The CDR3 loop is CASRIPGQKNNEQFF. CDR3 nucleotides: TGTGCCAGCAGGATACCGGGACAGAAGAACAATGAGCAGTTCTTC.

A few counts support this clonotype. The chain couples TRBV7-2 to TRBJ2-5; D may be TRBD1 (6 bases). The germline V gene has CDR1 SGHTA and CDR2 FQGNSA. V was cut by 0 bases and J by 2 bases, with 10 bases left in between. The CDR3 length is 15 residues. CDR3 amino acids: CASSLAGHPQETQYF. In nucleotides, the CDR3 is TGTGCCAGCAGCTTAGCGGGACACCCACAAGAGACCCAGTACTTC.

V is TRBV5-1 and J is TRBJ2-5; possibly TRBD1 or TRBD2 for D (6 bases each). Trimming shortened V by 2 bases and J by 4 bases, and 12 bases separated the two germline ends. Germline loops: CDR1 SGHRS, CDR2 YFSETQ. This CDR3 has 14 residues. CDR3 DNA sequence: TGCGCCAGCAGCTTCTCCGGGGGCGGAGAGACCCAGTACTTC. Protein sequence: CASSFSGGGETQYF.